This T cell receptor beta chain is from a study of OX40 agonist ivuxolimab in advanced cancers. General study results and limits: Nonresponders, in some cases, also had low normalized T-cell clonal expansion.

Concerning this clone: Its matching antigen is unknown.

There are 15 residues in the CDR3. The ends were cut back, 2 bases at V and 6 bases at J, with 19 bases in the middle. CDR1 and CDR2 (germline): GTSNPN, SVGIG (reference sequence). The data were produced by immunoSEQ multiplex PCR, yet TCRdb's version contains in-frame clones alone and is incomplete. Here the sample spans about 45,000 clones, about 93% being singletons. The V call is TRBV30, the J call TRBJ1-1; no reliable D call. This receptor was identified in an adult with an advanced solid tumor such as melanoma, head and neck, liver or kidney cancer. The material sequenced was CD4+ or CD8+ T cells sorted from blood, taken in a trial of the OX40 agonist ivuxolimab. CDR3 coding DNA: TGTGCCTGGAGTAAGGAGACCGCGGGTTTCTCTGAAGCTTTCTTT. This translates into CAWSKETAGFSEAFF. Supplemented by reference TRBV30 and TRBJ1-1, the full variable domain reads SQTIHQWPATLVQPVGSPLSLECTVEGTSNPNLYWYRQAAGRGLQLLFYSVGIGQISSEVPQNLSASRPQDRQFILSSKKLLLSDSGFYLCAWSKETAGFSEAFFGQGTRLTVV.